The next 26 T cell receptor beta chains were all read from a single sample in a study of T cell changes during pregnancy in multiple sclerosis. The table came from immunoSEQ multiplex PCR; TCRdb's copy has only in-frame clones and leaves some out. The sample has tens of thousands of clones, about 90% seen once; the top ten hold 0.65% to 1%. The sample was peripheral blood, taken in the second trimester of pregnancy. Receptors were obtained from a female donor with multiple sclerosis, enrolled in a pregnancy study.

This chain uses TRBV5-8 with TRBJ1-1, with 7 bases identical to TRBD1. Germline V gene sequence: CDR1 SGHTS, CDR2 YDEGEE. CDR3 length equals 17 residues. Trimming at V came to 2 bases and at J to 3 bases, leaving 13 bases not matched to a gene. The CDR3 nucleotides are TGTGCCAGCAGCTTTATCGGCGCTAGACAGGGCCACACTGAAGCTTTCTTT. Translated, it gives CASSFIGARQGHTEAFF.

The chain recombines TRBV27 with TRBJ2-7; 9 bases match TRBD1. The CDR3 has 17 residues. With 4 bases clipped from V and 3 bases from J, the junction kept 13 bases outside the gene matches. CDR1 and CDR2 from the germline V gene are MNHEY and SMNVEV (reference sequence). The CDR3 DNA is TGTGCCAGCAGTTACCGACACCGGGACAGGGTCAACTACGAGCAGTACTTC. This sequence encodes CASSYRHRDRVNYEQYF.

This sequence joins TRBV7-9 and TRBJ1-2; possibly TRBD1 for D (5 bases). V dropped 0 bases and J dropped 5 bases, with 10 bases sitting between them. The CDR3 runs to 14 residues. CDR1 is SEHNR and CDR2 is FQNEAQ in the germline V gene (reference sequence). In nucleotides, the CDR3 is TGTGCCAGCAGCTTAGCGGGGCGGGGATATGGCTACACCTTC. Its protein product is CASSLAGRGYGYTF.

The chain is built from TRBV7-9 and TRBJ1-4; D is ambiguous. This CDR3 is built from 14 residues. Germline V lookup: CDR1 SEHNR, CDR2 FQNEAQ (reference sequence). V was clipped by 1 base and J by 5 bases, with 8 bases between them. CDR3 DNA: TGTGCCAGCAGCTTAGAACAGTCCAATGAAAAACTGTTTTTT. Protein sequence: CASSLEQSNEKLFF.

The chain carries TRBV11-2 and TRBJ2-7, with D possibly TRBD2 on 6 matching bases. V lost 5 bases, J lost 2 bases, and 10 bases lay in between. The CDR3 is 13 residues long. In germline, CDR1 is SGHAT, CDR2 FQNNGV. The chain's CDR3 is CASSPGLTYEQYF. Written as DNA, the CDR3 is TGTGCCAGCAGCCCGGGACTTACCTACGAGCAGTACTTC.

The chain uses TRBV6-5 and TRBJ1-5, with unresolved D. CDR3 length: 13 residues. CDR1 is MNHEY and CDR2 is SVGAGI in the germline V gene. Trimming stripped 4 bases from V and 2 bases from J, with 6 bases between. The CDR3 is CASSFGGNQPQHF. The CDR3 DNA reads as TGTGCCAGCAGTTTCGGGGGCAATCAGCCCCAGCATTTT.

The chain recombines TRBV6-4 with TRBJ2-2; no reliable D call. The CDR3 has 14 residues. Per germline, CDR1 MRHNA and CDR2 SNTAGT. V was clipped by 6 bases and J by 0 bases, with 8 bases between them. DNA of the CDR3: TGTGCCAGCAGCCGTACGGCGAACACCGGGGAGCTGTTTTTT. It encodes CASSRTANTGELFF.

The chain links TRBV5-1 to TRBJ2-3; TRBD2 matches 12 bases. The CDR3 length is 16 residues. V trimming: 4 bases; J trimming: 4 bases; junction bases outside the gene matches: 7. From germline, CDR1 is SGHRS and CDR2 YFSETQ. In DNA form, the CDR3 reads TGCGCCAGCAGCAGCGGACTAGCGGGGAAGTCAGATACGCAGTATTTT. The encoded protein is CASSSGLAGKSDTQYF.

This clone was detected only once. DNA for the CDR3: TGTGCCAGCTCCTACATACTCGGGGAGAACACTGAAGCTTTCTTT. It translates to CASSYILGENTEAFF. This chain links TRBV18 with TRBJ1-1; D is unresolved. The germline V gene encodes CDR1 KGHSH and CDR2 LQKENI. This CDR3 spans 15 amino acids. V lost 6 bases and J 1 base, leaving 15 bases between the germline ends. Using reference TRBV18 and TRBJ1-1 for the parts outside the CDR3, the full variable domain is NAGVMQNPRHLVRRRGQEARLRCSPMKGHSHVYWYRQLPEEGLKFMVYLQKENIIDESGMPKERFSAEFPKEGPSILRIQQVVRGDSAAYFCASSYILGENTEAFFGQGTRLTVV.

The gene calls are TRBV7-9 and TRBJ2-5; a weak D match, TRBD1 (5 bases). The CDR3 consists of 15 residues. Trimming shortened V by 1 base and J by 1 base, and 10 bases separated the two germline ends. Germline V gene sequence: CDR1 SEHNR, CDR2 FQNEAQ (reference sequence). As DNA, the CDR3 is TGTGCCAGCAGCTTAGTTACAGGCCCCCAAGAGACCCAGTACTTC. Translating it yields CASSLVTGPQETQYF.

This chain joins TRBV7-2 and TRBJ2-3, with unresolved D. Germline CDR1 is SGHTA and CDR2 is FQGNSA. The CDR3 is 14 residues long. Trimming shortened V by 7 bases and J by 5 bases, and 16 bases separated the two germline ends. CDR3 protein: CASIPTPIRDTQYF. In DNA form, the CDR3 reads TGTGCCAGCATCCCTACTCCCATCCGAGATACGCAGTATTTT.

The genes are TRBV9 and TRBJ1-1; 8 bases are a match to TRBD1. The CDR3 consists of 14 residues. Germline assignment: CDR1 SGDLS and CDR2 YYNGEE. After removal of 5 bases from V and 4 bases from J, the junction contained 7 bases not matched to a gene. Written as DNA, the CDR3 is TGTGCCAGCAGTGCAGGGGGCAGGGGCACTGAAGCTTTCTTT. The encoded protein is CASSAGGRGTEAFF.

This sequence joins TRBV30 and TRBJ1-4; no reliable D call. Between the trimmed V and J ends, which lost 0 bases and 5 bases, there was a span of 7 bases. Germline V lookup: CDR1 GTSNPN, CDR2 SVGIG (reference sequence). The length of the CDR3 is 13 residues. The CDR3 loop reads CAWSVSSNEKLFF. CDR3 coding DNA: TGTGCCTGGAGTGTATCCTCGAATGAAAAACTGTTTTTT.

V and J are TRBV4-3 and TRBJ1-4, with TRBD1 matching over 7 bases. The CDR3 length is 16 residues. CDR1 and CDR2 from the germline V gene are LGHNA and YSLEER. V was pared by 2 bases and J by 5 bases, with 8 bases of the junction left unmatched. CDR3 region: CASSQSGGTVNEKLFF. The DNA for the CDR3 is TGCGCCAGCAGCCAATCTGGGGGGACAGTAAATGAAAAACTGTTTTTT.

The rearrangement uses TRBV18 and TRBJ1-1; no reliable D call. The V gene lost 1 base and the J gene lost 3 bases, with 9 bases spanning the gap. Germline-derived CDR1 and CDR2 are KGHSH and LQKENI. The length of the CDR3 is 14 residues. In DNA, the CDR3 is TGTGCCAGCTCACCACGGTCGGGTTACACTGAAGCTTTCTTT. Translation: CASSPRSGYTEAFF. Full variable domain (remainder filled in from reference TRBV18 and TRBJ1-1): NAGVMQNPRHLVRRRGQEARLRCSPMKGHSHVYWYRQLPEEGLKFMVYLQKENIIDESGMPKERFSAEFPKEGPSILRIQQVVRGDSAAYFCASSPRSGYTEAFFGQGTRLTVV.

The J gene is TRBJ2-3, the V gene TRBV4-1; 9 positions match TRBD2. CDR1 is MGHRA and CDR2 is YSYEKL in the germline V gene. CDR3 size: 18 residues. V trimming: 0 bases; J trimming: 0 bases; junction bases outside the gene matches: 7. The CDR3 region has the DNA TGCGCCAGCAGCCAAGAGGGAACTAGCGGGTATAGCACAGATACGCAGTATTTT. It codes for CASSQEGTSGYSTDTQYF.

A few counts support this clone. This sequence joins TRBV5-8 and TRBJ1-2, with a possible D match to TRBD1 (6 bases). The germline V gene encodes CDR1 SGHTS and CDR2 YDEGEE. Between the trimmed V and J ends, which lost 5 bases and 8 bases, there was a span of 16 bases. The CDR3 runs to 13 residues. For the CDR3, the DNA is TGTGCCAGCAGTTCCCCAGGGGTACGAGGCTACACCTTC. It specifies CASSSPGVRGYTF. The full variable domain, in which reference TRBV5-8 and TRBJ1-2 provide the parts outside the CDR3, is EAGVTQSPTHLIKTRGQQATLRCSPISGHTSVYWYQQALGLGLQFLLWYDEGEERNRGNFPPRFSGRQFPNYSSELNVNALELEDSALYLCASSSPGVRGYTFGSGTRLTVV.

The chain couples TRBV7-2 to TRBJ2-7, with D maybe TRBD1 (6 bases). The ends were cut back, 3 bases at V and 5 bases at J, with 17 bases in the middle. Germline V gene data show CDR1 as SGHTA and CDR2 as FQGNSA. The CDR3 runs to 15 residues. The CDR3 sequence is CASSLVPGEFDEQYF. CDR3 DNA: TGTGCCAGCAGCTTGGTCCCAGGGGAATTCGACGAGCAGTACTTC. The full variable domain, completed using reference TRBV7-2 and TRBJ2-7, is GAGVSQSPSNKVTEKGKDVELRCDPISGHTALYWYRQSLGQGLEFLIYFQGNSAPDKSGLPSDRFSAERTGGSVSTLTIQRTQQEDSAVYLCASSLVPGEFDEQYFGPGTRLTVT.

The CDR3 region is CATSTTGQSGGETQYF. DNA for the CDR3: TGTGCCACCAGCACCACAGGACAGTCAGGAGGAGAGACCCAGTACTTC. The chain couples TRBV15 to TRBJ2-5, with a possible D match to TRBD1 (6 bases). The CDR3 is 16 residues long. The V end was cut by 4 bases, the J end by 4 bases, with 19 bases between. CDR1 LNHNV and CDR2 YYDKDF come from the germline V gene (reference sequence).

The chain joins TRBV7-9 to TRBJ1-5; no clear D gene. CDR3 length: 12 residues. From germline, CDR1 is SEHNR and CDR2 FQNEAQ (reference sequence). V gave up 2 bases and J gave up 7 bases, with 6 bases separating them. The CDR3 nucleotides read TGTGCCAGCAGCTTATGGGAGCAGCCCCAGCATTTT. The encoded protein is CASSLWEQPQHF.

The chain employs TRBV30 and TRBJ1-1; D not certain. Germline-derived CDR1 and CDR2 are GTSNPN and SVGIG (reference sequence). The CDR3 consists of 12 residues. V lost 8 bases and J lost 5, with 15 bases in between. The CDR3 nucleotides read TGTGCCGGTGACCCGGGAGGGACTGAAGCTTTCTTT. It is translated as CAGDPGGTEAFF.

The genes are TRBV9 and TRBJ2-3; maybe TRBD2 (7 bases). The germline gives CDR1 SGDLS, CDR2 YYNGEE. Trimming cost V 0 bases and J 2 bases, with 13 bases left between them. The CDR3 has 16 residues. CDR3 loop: CASSVAGGPPTDTQYF. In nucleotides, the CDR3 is TGTGCCAGCAGCGTAGCGGGGGGCCCCCCCACAGATACGCAGTATTTT.

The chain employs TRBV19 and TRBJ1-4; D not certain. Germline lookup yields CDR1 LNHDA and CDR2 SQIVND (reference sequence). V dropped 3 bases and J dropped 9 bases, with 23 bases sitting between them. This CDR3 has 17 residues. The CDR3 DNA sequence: TGTGCCAGTAGTATGCTCTCGAGCGGCCTGTCGTGGAAAAAACTGTTTTTT. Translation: CASSMLSSGLSWKKLFF.

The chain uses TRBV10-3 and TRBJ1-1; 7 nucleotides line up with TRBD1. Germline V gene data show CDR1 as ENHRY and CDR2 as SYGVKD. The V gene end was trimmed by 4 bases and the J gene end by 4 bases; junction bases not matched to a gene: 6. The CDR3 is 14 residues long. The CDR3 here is CAISARDRLTEAFF. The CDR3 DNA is TGTGCCATCAGTGCCCGGGACAGACTCACTGAAGCTTTCTTT.

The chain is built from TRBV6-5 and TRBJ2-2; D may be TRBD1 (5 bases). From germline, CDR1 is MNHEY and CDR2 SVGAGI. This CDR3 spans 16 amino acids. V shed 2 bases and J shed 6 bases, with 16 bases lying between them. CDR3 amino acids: CASSYVQGGKAGELFF. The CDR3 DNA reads TGTGCCAGCAGTTACGTCCAGGGTGGGAAGGCCGGGGAGCTGTTTTTT.

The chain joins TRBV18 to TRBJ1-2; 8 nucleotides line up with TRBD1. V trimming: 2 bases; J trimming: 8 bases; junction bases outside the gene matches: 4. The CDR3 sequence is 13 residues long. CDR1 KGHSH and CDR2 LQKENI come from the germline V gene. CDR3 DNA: TGTGCCAGCTCACCAGGACAGGGCGAGGGCTACACCTTC. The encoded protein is CASSPGQGEGYTF.